This T cell receptor beta chain is drawn from a study of T cells in Graves' hyperthyroidism and ophthalmopathy. Study-level points and caveats: Appearing also in blood were most of the thyroid clonotypes expanded above 0.001.

Of note for this clonotype: Its antigen remains unknown. Just one base apart from a much larger clone, this may be a read error.

This CDR3 spans 15 amino acids. CDR1 is SGHAT, CDR2 FQNNGV, per germline. Newly diagnosed hyperthyroidism patients aged 18 to 65 years had disease lasting under 2 months. Fresh 10 ml peripheral blood yielded PBMCs. Amplified TCR beta CDR3 regions derived from RNA transcripts. The TCR CDR3 first-round RT-PCR relied on the HTBI primer set. In TCRdb, the multiplex PCR reads were re-called with MiXCR into one record per CDR3 protein. The sample includes 600,000 to 650,000 distinct CDR3 sequences, roughly 16% of them seen just once. V gene TRBV11-2 combines with J gene TRBJ2-1; 10 nucleotides line up with TRBD2. The J call is uncertain, as TRBJ2-7 better fits the DNA end. Sample: blood. The sequence derives from a woman aged 25 to 39 with Graves' hyperthyroidism. The CDR3 loop reads CASRQLAGLNNEQYF. Here the CDR3 DNA reads TGTGCCAGCAGACAACTAGCGGGGTTAAACAATGAGCAGTACTTC.